The source of this T cell receptor (beta chain) is a study of glioma-infiltrating T cells. Ten or more counts support this clonotype. Its target is not known. This CDR3 region has 14 residues. The V gene lost 0 bases and the J gene lost 4 bases, with 9 bases spanning the gap. Findings of the study overall: Above-expected tissue-blood divergence occurred in all gliomas, most in low-grade ones.

TCR alpha and beta CDR3 regions were amplified from RNA using iRepertoire nested multiplex PCR. From the multiplex PCR reads, TCRdb called clonotypes with MiXCR, one entry per CDR3 protein. Of 100,000 to 150,000 distinct CDR3 sequences in the sample, approximately 23% were seen once. V gene TRBV12-3 or TRBV12-4 combines with J gene TRBJ1-2; maybe TRBD1 (5 bases). Material for sequencing was glioma tissue, nonneoplastic brain tissue, or PBMCs (not recorded which). The receptor's source is a human donor with low-grade glioma or glioblastoma, undergoing nonglioma brain surgery, or in good health (not recorded which). CDR3 region: CASSLARGFYGYTF. The CDR3, as DNA: TGTGCCAGCAGTTTAGCGCGGGGGTTCTATGGCTACACCTTC.